This TCR beta chain was sequenced in a study of blood T cell repertoires in COVID-19. Per the original methods: Amplification of reference gene primers provided the estimated nucleated cell counts. Assay: immunoSEQ multiplex PCR; the TCRdb copy retains only in-frame clones and omits some. D and trimming were read from the DNA, whereas the V and J calls and clone size are those reported in that table. The sample has under 170,000 clones, roughly 80% seen once; the top ten hold less than 2.5%. The CDR3 runs 10 residues. CDR1 and CDR2 from the germline V gene are MNHEY and SVGAGI. V lost 3 bases and J lost 16, with 9 bases in between.

The sequencing input was peripheral blood. This TCR was recovered from a man between 70 and 80 years old with acute or convalescent COVID-19. The chain recombines TRBV6-5 with TRBJ1-4; tentatively, D is TRBD1 (5 bases). Written as DNA, the CDR3 is TGTGCCAGCAGTTATCGGGGGTGGTTTTTT. This translates into CASSYRGWFF.